These 20 T cell receptor beta chains share one sample of origin, sequenced in a study of response to subunit inactivated influenza vaccine. TCRdb re-analysed the RT-PCR reads in MiXCR, keeping a single row per CDR3 protein. The sample comprises around 790,000 distinct CDR3 sequences, approximately 21% of which are singletons, and around 9.6% rests with the top ten. The sequences come from PBMCs from blood, collected 5 days after vaccination. The source of these receptors is a man in his fifties who received an inactivated influenza vaccine.

About this clonotype itself: It may be a read error: a sequence one base away is much more abundant. The V gene is TRBV5-1, the J gene TRBJ2-7; possible D gene TRBD1, 6 bases. Germline V gives CDR1 SGHRS, CDR2 YFSETQ. Trimming removed 1 base from V and 0 bases from J, with 11 bases in between. CDR3 size: 15 residues. The CDR3 DNA reads TGCGCCAGCAGCTTGTCGATAGGGGGCTCCTACGAGCAGTACTTC. Protein sequence: CASSLSIGGSYEQYF.

This rearrangement joins TRBV10-3 to TRBJ2-1; TRBD2 might be the D (6 bases). Trimming shortened V by 6 bases and J by 1 base, and 7 bases separated the two germline ends. Germline V gives CDR1 ENHRY, CDR2 SYGVKD. The CDR3 is made up of 13 amino acids. Here the CDR3 DNA reads TGTGCCATCAGAGGGACTTCCTACAATGAGCAGTTCTTC. Encoded protein: CAIRGTSYNEQFF.

This clonotype was detected only a few times. The CDR3 bases are TGTGCCAGCAGACCTAAGGGACAGGGGCGACCTGAGCAGTTCTTC. This gives the protein CASRPKGQGRPEQFF. The gene calls are TRBV12-3 or TRBV12-4 and TRBJ2-1; 10 bases line up with TRBD1. V lost 6 bases and J lost 9; bases outside the gene matches: 11. The CDR3 totals 15 residues.

V usage is TRBV18 and J usage is TRBJ2-1; TRBD2 agrees at 9 bases. The CDR3 extends over 13 amino acids. CDR1 and CDR2 (germline): KGHSH, LQKENI. J lost 14 bases, V lost 3 bases, and 8 bases had no gene match. As DNA, the CDR3 is TGTGCCAGCTCACCGTCCGGGACTAGCTCTGAGTTCTTC. Residues: CASSPSGTSSEFF.

The V and J genes are TRBV3-1 and TRBJ1-4, with D uncertain. V lost 3 bases and J lost 10, with 9 bases in between. Germline CDR1 is LGHDT and CDR2 is YNNKEL (reference sequence). The CDR3 consists of 12 residues. This CDR3 is CASSQGDGKLFF. CDR3 sequence (DNA): TGTGCCAGCAGCCAGGGTGACGGAAAACTGTTTTTT. The variable domain in full, completed from reference TRBV3-1 and TRBJ1-4, reads DTAVSQTPKYLVTQMGNDKSIKCEQNLGHDTMYWYKQDSKKFLKIMFSYNNKELIINETVPNRFSPKSPDKAHLNLHINSLELGDSAVYFCASSQGDGKLFFGSGTQLSVL.

The V call is TRBV10-2, the J call TRBJ2-7, with D perhaps matching TRBD1 or TRBD2 (5 bases each). The CDR3 loop spans 17 amino acids. The germline gives CDR1 WSHSY, CDR2 SAAADI. The germline V and J ends were trimmed by 4 bases and 0 bases, with 19 bases remaining between them. As DNA, the CDR3 is TGCGCCAGCAGTGCAGGCCCGGGACGGCAGAGCTCCTACGAGCAGTACTTC. Protein sequence: CASSAGPGRQSSYEQYF.

This clonotype came up many times. The chain has TRBV11-2 and TRBJ2-7; 8 bases line up with TRBD1. Germline V gene lookup returns CDR1 SGHAT and CDR2 FQNNGV. V trimming: 5 bases; J trimming: 1 base; junction bases outside the gene matches: 7. This CDR3 spans 15 amino acids. CDR3 nucleotide sequence: TGTGCCAGCAGCCCGAACAGGGGGTATTCCTACGAGCAGTACTTC. Translating gives CASSPNRGYSYEQYF.

In this sample, this clonotype turned up many times. V is TRBV10-3 and J is TRBJ1-2; TRBD1 aligns across 9 bases. Per the germline V gene, CDR1 is ENHRY and CDR2 is SYGVKD. The CDR3 runs to 14 residues. Trimming at V came to 8 bases and at J to 1 base, leaving 5 bases not matched to a gene. The CDR3 DNA follows: TGTGCCATCCGAATGACAGGGGGTAACTATGGCTACACCTTC. It is translated as CAIRMTGGNYGYTF.

CDR3: CASSWPDTQYF. In nucleotides, the CDR3 is TGTGCCAGCAGCTGGCCAGATACGCAGTATTTT. The rearrangement joins TRBV11-2 to TRBJ2-3; D remains ambiguous. Germline lookup yields CDR1 SGHAT and CDR2 FQNNGV. The V end was cut by 4 bases, the J end by 4 bases, with 3 bases between. The CDR3 is 11 amino acids.

This clonotype occurred a few times. The chain couples TRBV12-3 or TRBV12-4 to TRBJ2-1, with D hard to call. This CDR3 comprises 13 residues. The V and J ends lost 3 bases and 10 bases respectively, with 13 bases between them. The CDR3 region is CASSFSVVWEQFF. As DNA, the CDR3 is TGTGCCAGCAGTTTTTCGGTAGTTTGGGAGCAGTTCTTC.

The chain links TRBV7-8 to TRBJ2-7, with D hard to call. V lost 0 bases and J lost 2, with 11 bases in between. This CDR3 has 15 residues. Germline V lookup: CDR1 SGHVS, CDR2 FQNEAQ. The CDR3 DNA follows: TGTGCCAGCAGCTTAGCACGGACGGAAACCTACGAGCAGTACTTC. This gives the protein CASSLARTETYEQYF.

The V gene is TRBV27, the J gene TRBJ2-2, with D uncertain. The CDR3 has 11 residues. V was cut by 6 bases and J by 8 bases, with 7 bases left in between. The V gene's germline CDR1 is MNHEY and CDR2 SMNVEV (reference sequence). The CDR3 spells CASSHLGELFF. DNA of the CDR3: TGTGCCAGCAGCCATCTGGGGGAGCTGTTTTTT.

This clonotype was counted a few times. The gene calls are TRBV18 and TRBJ2-3; tentatively, D is TRBD2 (5 bases). The CDR3 is 14 residues long. Germline values: CDR1 KGHSH, CDR2 LQKENI. Trimming cost V 0 bases and J 4 bases, with 8 bases left between them. Written as DNA, the CDR3 is TGTGCCAGCTCACCACCTCTAGCATCAGATACGCAGTATTTT. Its translation is CASSPPLASDTQYF.

This sequence joins TRBV6-5 and TRBJ1-2; D not resolved. V was shortened by 0 bases and J by 1 base, with 12 bases between the two germline ends. Germline CDR1 and CDR2: MNHEY and SVGAGI. CDR3 length: 16 residues. The CDR3 reads CASSYSPGRNNYGYTF. The DNA for the CDR3 is TGTGCCAGCAGTTACTCGCCTGGACGGAATAACTATGGCTACACCTTC.

The chain joins TRBV9 to TRBJ2-7; D unclear. Trimming took 2 bases from V and 0 from J, leaving 15 bases between them. From germline, CDR1 is SGDLS and CDR2 YYNGEE. The CDR3 totals 16 residues. The CDR3 nucleotides are TGTGCCAGCAGCGTTTCACAGAATACCTCCTCCTACGAGCAGTACTTC. Its protein product is CASSVSQNTSSYEQYF. The full variable domain, with the rest looked up from reference TRBV9 and TRBJ2-7, is DSGVTQTPKHLITATGQRVTLRCSPRSGDLSVYWYQQSLDQGLQFLIQYYNGEERAKGNILERFSAQQFPDLHSELNLSSLELGDSALYFCASSVSQNTSSYEQYFGPGTRLTVT.

This clonotype was observed a few times. The chain recombines TRBV28 with TRBJ2-5; 11 positions match TRBD1. The CDR3 extends over 16 amino acids. Germline values: CDR1 MDHEN, CDR2 SYDVKM. J lost 4 bases, V lost 6 bases, and 10 bases had no gene match. The DNA for the CDR3 is TGTGCCAGCAGGCCCGGGACAGGGGGAAGAGGAGAGACCCAGTACTTC. Encoded protein: CASRPGTGGRGETQYF.

This clonotype was found a few times. One end of the junction is discordant with germline, which a read error may explain. This chain joins TRBV12-3 or TRBV12-4 and TRBJ2-4; the match to TRBD2 covers 11 bases. The CDR3 has 16 residues. As DNA, the CDR3 is TGTGCCAGCAGTATAGCGGGAGGGCCCTCCTTAAACATTCAGTACTTC. Its translation is CASSIAGGPSLNIQYF.

This clonotype was observed a handful of times. V usage is TRBV4-2 and J usage is TRBJ1-2, with TRBD1 identical over 7 bases. Germline V gene sequence: CDR1 LGHNA, CDR2 YNFKEQ. V was pared by 1 base and J by 8 bases, with 4 bases of the junction left unmatched. The CDR3 sequence is 13 residues long. The CDR3 bases are TGTGCCAGCAGCCAAGTCACAGGGGAAGGCTACACCTTC. This codes for CASSQVTGEGYTF.

This chain uses TRBV30 with TRBJ2-4, with 8 bases that match TRBD1. V shed 2 bases and J 13 bases; nucleotides not matched to a gene: 4. The CDR3 is 11 residues long. The V gene's germline CDR1 is GTSNPN and CDR2 SVGIG (reference sequence). CDR3 region: CAWSFGQGQYF. Here the CDR3 DNA reads TGTGCCTGGAGTTTCGGACAGGGCCAGTACTTC.

The table lists this clonotype with many counts. This chain uses TRBV4-3 with TRBJ2-1; TRBD2 matches at 8 bases. This CDR3 region has 20 residues. The J segment lost 8 bases and the V segment lost 0 bases, leaving 21 bases of the junction unmatched. Germline CDR1 and CDR2: LGHNA and YSLEER. The CDR3 here is CASSQDLGLAGTRIQDEQFF. CDR3 nucleotides: TGCGCCAGCAGCCAAGACCTAGGGCTAGCGGGTACAAGGATTCAGGATGAGCAGTTCTTC.